A selection of T cell receptor beta chains follows, all from one sample in a study of OX40 agonist ivuxolimab in advanced cancers. Only in-frame clones appear in the TCRdb table, and some are missing; sequencing was by immunoSEQ multiplex PCR. The data show about 70,000 clones, roughly 89% seen once. The sample in question was CD4+ or CD8+ T cells sorted from blood, obtained in a trial of the OX40 agonist ivuxolimab. Source of these receptors: an adult with an advanced solid tumor such as melanoma, head and neck, liver or kidney cancer. The CDR3 runs from the conserved cysteine through the conserved F or W. The D gene is left open where the match is weak. A clone size is listed for some rows: how often the clone was seen (once, few, many), or a class if it is expanded.

v_call	j_call	clone_size	d_call	cdr3_nt	cdr3_aa
TRBV11-2	TRBJ1-4	once	TRBD1	TGTGCCAGCAGCTTAGGATCTGGGACAGGGGCTGAAAAACTGTTTTTT	CASSLGSGTGAEKLFF
TRBV18	TRBJ2-1	NA	TRBD2	TGTGCCAGCTCACCAGACGTCGGGGTAGCGGGGGGAGAGCAGTTCTTC	CASSPDVGVAGGEQFF
TRBV10-3	TRBJ2-3	NA	TRBD2	TGTGCCATAAAGCTCGGCGGGGGGGTGGATACGCAGTATTTT	CAIKLGGGVDTQYF
TRBV11-3	TRBJ2-1	NA	NA	TGTGCCAGTGGGGGGCACCGGGGGAATGAGCAGTTCTTC	CASGGHRGNEQFF
TRBV5-1	TRBJ1-2	medium-sized	TRBD1	TGCGCCAGCAGCTTGGGGGACAGAACCAACTATGGCTACACCTTC	CASSLGDRTNYGYTF
TRBV19	TRBJ1-5	NA	NA	TGTGCCAGTAGTAGGGTTAATCAGGGGAATCAGCCCCAGCATTTT	CASSRVNQGNQPQHF
TRBV5-5	TRBJ2-3	NA	NA	TGTGCCAGCAGCTTGGGGGTACAAGATACGCAGTATTTT	CASSLGVQDTQYF
TRBV18	TRBJ1-1	NA	NA	TGTGCCAGCTCAAGGGAGTCGAACACTGAAGCTTTCTTT	CASSRESNTEAFF
TRBV19	TRBJ2-5	NA	NA	TGTGCCAGTAGTATCGGACAGCAAGAGACCCAGTACTTC	CASSIGQQETQYF
TRBV6-5	TRBJ1-5	NA	NA	TGTGCCAGCAGTTTACACAGGGTAGGTCAGCCCCAGCATTTT	CASSLHRVGQPQHF
TRBV5-4	TRBJ1-2	NA	NA	TGTGCCAGCAGCTTGGCCGGGAGGGCGGAAGACTATGGCTACACCTTC	CASSLAGRAEDYGYTF
TRBV7-9	TRBJ2-7	once	NA	TGTGCCAGCAGCTTATCATCTGTCTCCTACGAGCAGTACTTC	CASSLSSVSYEQYF